This T cell receptor (beta chain) was identified in a study of T cell responses to AZD1222 COVID-19 vaccine. As regards this clone: No antigen is known for it.

Repertoires were generated with immunoSEQ multiplex PCR, while TCRdb's copy carries only in-frame clones and drops some. The sample carries fewer than 200,000 clones, roughly 94% recorded once. Overall study findings and caveats: Repertoire samples came only from after the peak T cell response. Nearly half of unique spike-specific TCRs reportedly avoided B.1.351 and B.1.1.7 mutated regions.

The CDR3 covers 15 residues. Per the germline V gene, CDR1 is MNHEY and CDR2 is SVGAGI. V shed 5 bases and J 3 bases; nucleotides not matched to a gene: 8. Pooling of second doses given at about 4 or about 12 weeks was done. The gene calls are TRBV6-5 and TRBJ1-1; 8 positions match TRBD1. Sequenced material: peripheral blood, taken 28 days after the second AZD1222 dose. This sequence originates from an adult who received the AZD1222 COVID-19 vaccine. The CDR3: CASSPGSTGDTEAFF. The CDR3 DNA follows: TGTGCCAGCAGTCCAGGATCGACAGGGGACACTGAAGCTTTCTTT.